The 2 T cell receptor beta chains listed next were all sequenced from one sample in a study of cytomegalovirus exposure and HLA in healthy donors (TCRdb year 2017). Receptors were amplified or captured by the immunoSEQ multiplex PCR assay. A mixture of 60 forward primers for TCR Vbeta segments and 13 reverse primers for TCR Jbeta segments was used in the multiplex PCR. Held by TCRdb, this immuneACCESS table contains in-frame sequences only and omits some clones. Under half of the omission traces to an unresolved V gene where checked; the cause of the rest is unknown. The sample data list 150,000 to 200,000 clones, and roughly 85% of these were observed just once. The top ten constitute approximately 2.1% of the sample. The sample consisted of PBMCs. Receptor source: a woman in her forties or fifties in good health and CMV-seronegative.

This clone was counted a single time. V gene TRBV27 combines with J gene TRBJ2-3; 15 bases agree with TRBD2. The germline V gene encodes CDR1 MNHEY and CDR2 SMNVEV (reference sequence). The CDR3 covers 18 residues. V trimming: 6 bases; J trimming: 6 bases; junction bases outside the gene matches: 13. The CDR3 sequence: CASSSRRGLAGGIDTQYF. The CDR3 DNA is TGTGCCAGCAGCTCTCGGCGGGGACTAGCGGGAGGCATTGATACGCAGTATTTT.

The chain combines TRBV7-9 with TRBJ1-3; D may be TRBD1 (6 bases). The CDR3 has 19 residues. CDR1 SEHNR and CDR2 FQNEAQ come from the germline V gene (reference sequence). V lost 4 bases, J lost 0 bases, and 22 bases lay in between. The CDR3: CASSSNHWTDSFSGNTIYF. CDR3 DNA: TGTGCCAGCAGCTCTAACCACTGGACAGACTCTTTCTCTGGAAACACCATATATTTT.